This section outlines one T cell receptor (beta chain) sequence together with its context. Its target is not known. Using immunoSEQ multiplex PCR, the repertoire was profiled, and TCRdb retains in-frame clones only, with some absent. The sample includes about 68,000 clones, approximately 91% seen only once; the top ten take 7.8%. Germline V gives CDR1 SEHNR, CDR2 FQNEAQ (reference sequence). V was clipped by 5 bases and J by 8 bases, with 19 bases between them. The CDR3 consists of 15 residues. This sample stems from a study of T cell responses to AZD1222 COVID-19 vaccine. General study results and limits: It was only 6 or 7 AZD1222 recipients who were seropositive at baseline. Close to half of spike-specific TCRs reportedly recognize unmutated variant regions. It was only after the peak T cell response that any repertoires were sampled. An increase in Spike-specific TCR breadth and depth was observed after two AZD1222 doses.

The specimen was peripheral blood, collected on day 0 of AZD1222 vaccination. This TCR came from an adult in good health. This chain connects TRBV7-9 to TRBJ2-1; D is perhaps TRBD2 (5 bases). The DNA for the CDR3 is TGTGCCAGCAGCCCCCGGGCCTTTCTCGGGGATGAGCAGTTCTTC. Its translation is CASSPRAFLGDEQFF.